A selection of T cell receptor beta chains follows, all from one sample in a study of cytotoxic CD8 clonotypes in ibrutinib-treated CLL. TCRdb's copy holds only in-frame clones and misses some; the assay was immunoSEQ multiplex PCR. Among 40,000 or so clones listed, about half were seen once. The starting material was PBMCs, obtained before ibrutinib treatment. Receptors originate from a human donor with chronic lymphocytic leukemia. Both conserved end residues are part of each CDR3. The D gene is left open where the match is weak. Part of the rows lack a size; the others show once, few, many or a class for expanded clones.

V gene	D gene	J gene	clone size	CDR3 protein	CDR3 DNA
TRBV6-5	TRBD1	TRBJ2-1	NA	CASTLGGSEQFF	TGTGCCAGCACTCTAGGGGGCTCTGAGCAGTTCTTC
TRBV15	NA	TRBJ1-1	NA	CATSRQGYTEAFF	TGTGCCACCAGCAGACAGGGGTATACTGAAGCTTTCTTT
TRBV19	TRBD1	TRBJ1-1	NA	CASRDRQGFNTEAFF	TGTGCCAGTAGGGATCGACAGGGGTTCAACACTGAAGCTTTCTTT
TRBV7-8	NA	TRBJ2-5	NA	CASSLVAYQETQYF	TGTGCCAGCAGCTTAGTAGCGTACCAAGAGACCCAGTACTTC
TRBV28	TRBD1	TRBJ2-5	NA	CASASGTGYQETQYF	TGTGCCAGCGCCTCCGGGACAGGGTACCAAGAGACCCAGTACTTC
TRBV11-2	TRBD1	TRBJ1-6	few	CASSSTGQNNSPLHF	TGTGCCAGCAGCTCTACGGGACAGAATAATTCACCCCTCCACTTT
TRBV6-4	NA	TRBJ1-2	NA	CASSDSARGVYGYTF	TGTGCCAGCAGTGACTCCGCCCGGGGGGTCTATGGCTACACCTTC
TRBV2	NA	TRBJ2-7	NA	CASSGGDGNEQYF	TGTGCCAGCAGTGGGGGGGACGGCAACGAGCAGTACTTC
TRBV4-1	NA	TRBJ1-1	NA	CASSQELGSLNTEAFF	TGCGCCAGCAGCCAAGAGTTAGGCAGTTTGAACACTGAAGCTTTCTTT
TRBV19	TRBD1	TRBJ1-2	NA	CASRSRDSFYGYTF	TGTGCCAGTAGATCCCGGGACAGTTTCTATGGCTACACCTTC
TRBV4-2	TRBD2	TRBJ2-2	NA	CASSQERLAGGLGTGELFF	TGTGCCAGCAGCCAAGAACGATTAGCGGGGGGGCTAGGAACCGGGGAGCTGTTTTTT
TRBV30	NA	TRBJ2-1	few	CAWMKVRNNEQFF	TGTGCCTGGATGAAGGTCAGGAACAATGAGCAGTTCTTC
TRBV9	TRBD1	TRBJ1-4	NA	CASSGGRGFGEKLFF	TGTGCCAGCAGCGGAGGCAGGGGGTTTGGTGAAAAACTGTTTTTT
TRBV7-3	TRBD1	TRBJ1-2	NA	CASSLTGTGVYTF	TGTGCCAGCAGCTTAACAGGGACAGGGGTCTACACCTTC
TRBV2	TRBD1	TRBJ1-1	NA	CASTQGQMNTEAFF	TGTGCCAGCACCCAGGGACAGATGAACACTGAAGCTTTCTTT
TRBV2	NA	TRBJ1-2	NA	CASSDLVAYGYTF	TGTGCCAGCAGTGATTTAGTAGCCTATGGCTACACCTTC
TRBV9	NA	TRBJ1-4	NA	CASSVAPSHEKLFF	TGTGCCAGCAGCGTAGCTCCGTCCCATGAAAAACTGTTTTTT
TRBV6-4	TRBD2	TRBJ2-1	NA	CASSSAGGQDEQFF	TGTGCCAGCTCCTCCGCGGGGGGGCAGGATGAGCAGTTCTTC
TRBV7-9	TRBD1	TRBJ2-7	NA	CASSAPRQGAYEQYF	TGTGCCAGCAGCGCGCCGAGACAGGGGGCCTACGAGCAGTACTTC
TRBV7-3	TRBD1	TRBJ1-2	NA	CASSPGRGREYGYTF	TGTGCCAGCAGCCCCGGGAGGGGGCGGGAATATGGCTACACCTTC
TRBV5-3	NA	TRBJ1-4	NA	CATRAVSRRATNEKLFF	TGTGCCACGCGGGCAGTGAGCCGTCGGGCAACTAATGAAAAACTGTTTTTT
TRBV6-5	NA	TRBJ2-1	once	CASSYRGMSYNEQFF	TGTGCCAGCAGTTACCGTGGGATGAGCTACAATGAGCAGTTCTTC
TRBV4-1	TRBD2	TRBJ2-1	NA	CASSQDLFGGLAMHNEQFF	TGCGCCAGCAGCCAAGATTTGTTCGGAGGACTAGCCATGCACAATGAGCAGTTCTTC
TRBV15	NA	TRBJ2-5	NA	CATSRDKGVEETQYF	TGTGCCACCAGCAGAGATAAGGGGGTTGAGGAGACCCAGTACTTC